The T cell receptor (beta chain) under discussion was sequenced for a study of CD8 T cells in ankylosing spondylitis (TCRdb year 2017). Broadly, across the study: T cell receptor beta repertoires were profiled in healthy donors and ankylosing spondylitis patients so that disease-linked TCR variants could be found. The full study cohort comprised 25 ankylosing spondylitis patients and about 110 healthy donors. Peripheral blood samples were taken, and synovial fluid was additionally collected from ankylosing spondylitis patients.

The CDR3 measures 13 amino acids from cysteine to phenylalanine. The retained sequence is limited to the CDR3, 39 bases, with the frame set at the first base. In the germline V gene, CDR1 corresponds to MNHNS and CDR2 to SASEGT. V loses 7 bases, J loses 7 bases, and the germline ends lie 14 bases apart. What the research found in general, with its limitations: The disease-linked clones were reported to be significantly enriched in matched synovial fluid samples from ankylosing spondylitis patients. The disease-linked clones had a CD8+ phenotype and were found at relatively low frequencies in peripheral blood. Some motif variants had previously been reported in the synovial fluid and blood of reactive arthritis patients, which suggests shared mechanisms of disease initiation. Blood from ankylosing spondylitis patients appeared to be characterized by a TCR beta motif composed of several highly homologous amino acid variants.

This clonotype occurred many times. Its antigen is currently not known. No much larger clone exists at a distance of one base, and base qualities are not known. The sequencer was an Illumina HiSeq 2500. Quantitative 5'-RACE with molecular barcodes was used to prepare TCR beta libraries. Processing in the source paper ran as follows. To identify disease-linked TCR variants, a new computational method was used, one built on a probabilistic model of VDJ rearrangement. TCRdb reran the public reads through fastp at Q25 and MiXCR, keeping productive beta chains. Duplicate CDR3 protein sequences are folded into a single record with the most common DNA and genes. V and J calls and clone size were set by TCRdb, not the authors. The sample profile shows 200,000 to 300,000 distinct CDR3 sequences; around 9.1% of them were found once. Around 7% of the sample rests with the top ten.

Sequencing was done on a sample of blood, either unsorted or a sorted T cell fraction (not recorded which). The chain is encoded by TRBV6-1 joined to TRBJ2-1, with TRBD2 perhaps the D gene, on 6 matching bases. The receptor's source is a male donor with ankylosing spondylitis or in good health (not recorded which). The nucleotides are TGTGCCAGCACACCGGCGGGATCGAATGAGCAGTTCTTC. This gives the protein CASTPAGSNEQFF.